A single sample gave rise to the 26 T cell receptor beta chains below, sequenced in a study of blood T cell repertoires in COVID-19. Here immunoSEQ multiplex PCR was the method, and the copy in TCRdb shows in-frame clones only, minus some. The sample carries about 220,000 clones, over 75% recorded once. The specimen sequenced was peripheral blood. These TCRs come from a human donor in a cohort sampled during active COVID-19.

The V and J genes are TRBV11-2 and TRBJ1-5, with TRBD1 matching 8 bases. The CDR3 loop spans 14 amino acids. The V segment lost 0 bases and the J segment 6 bases; nucleotides outside the gene matches: 1. From germline, CDR1 is SGHAT and CDR2 FQNNGV. CDR3 region: CASSLDRGRQPQHF. The CDR3 DNA sequence: TGTGCCAGCAGCTTAGACAGGGGGCGTCAGCCCCAGCATTTT. The whole variable domain, remainder taken from reference TRBV11-2 and TRBJ1-5, is EAGVAQSPRYKIIEKRQSVAFWCNPISGHATLYWYQQILGQGPKLLIQFQNNGVVDDSQLPKDRFSAERLKGVDSTLKIQPAKLEDSAVYLCASSLDRGRQPQHFGDGTRLSIL.

This clone has only one observation. The rearrangement uses TRBV6-5 and TRBJ1-6; 8 nucleotides agree with TRBD1. Looked up from germline, CDR1 is MNHEY and CDR2 is SVGAGI. Trimming took 0 bases from V and 10 from J; bases not matched to a gene: 8. CDR3 length equals 16 residues. CDR3 bases: TGTGCCAGCAGTTACTCCAGGACAGGGTTTTCGTCACCCCTCCACTTT. Translating gives CASSYSRTGFSSPLHF.

The rearrangement links TRBV12-3 or TRBV12-4 to TRBJ1-1; D uncertain. The CDR3 covers 13 residues. V was cut by 7 bases and J by 1 base, with 10 bases left in between. This CDR3 reads CASTQRSNTEAFF. In DNA, the CDR3 is TGTGCCAGCACCCAACGGTCGAACACTGAAGCTTTCTTT.

J is TRBJ2-3 and V is TRBV11-3, with TRBD2 identical over 8 bases. V trimming: 1 base; J trimming: 7 bases; junction bases outside the gene matches: 4. Germline-derived CDR1 and CDR2 are SGHNT and YENEEA. The CDR3 consists of 14 residues. Here the CDR3 DNA reads TGTGCCAGCAGCTTAGCCTGGACTAGCAATACGCAGTATTTT. Amino acids: CASSLAWTSNTQYF.

The chain combines TRBV28 with TRBJ2-1; TRBD2 matches at 9 bases. Germline assignment: CDR1 MDHEN and CDR2 SYDVKM. The CDR3 runs 16 residues. J was trimmed by 8 bases and V by 1 base; bases with no gene match: 9. CDR3 nucleotide sequence: TGTGCCAGCAGTTTATCGGGTAGCGGGAGTTTCGATGAGCAGTTCTTC. It specifies CASSLSGSGSFDEQFF.

The chain uses TRBV27 and TRBJ2-7; 7 bases match TRBD1. The CDR3 is 15 residues long. V lost 3 bases, J lost 0 bases, and 5 bases stayed unmatched. Germline lookup yields CDR1 MNHEY and CDR2 SMNVEV (reference sequence). CDR3 in amino acids: CASSFRGQSSYEQYF. CDR3 nucleotide sequence: TGTGCCAGCAGTTTTCGGGGACAGAGCTCCTACGAGCAGTACTTC.

This chain uses TRBV6-5 with TRBJ2-7; TRBD1 is a possible D gene (5 bases). V lost 5 bases to trimming and J lost 2 bases, with 10 bases between them. The CDR3 is made up of 13 amino acids. Germline assignment: CDR1 MNHEY and CDR2 SVGAGI. As DNA, the CDR3 is TGTGCCAGCAGTAAGGGGCGGACCTACGAGCAGTACTTC. As protein: CASSKGRTYEQYF.

The rearrangement joins TRBV19 to TRBJ1-2, with D perhaps matching TRBD1 (6 bases). Germline values: CDR1 LNHDA, CDR2 SQIVND (reference sequence). The CDR3 is made up of 17 amino acids. The V end was cut by 6 bases, the J end by 0 bases, with 20 bases between. CDR3: CASRKRGTANANYGYTF. The CDR3 DNA reads TGTGCCAGTAGAAAGAGGGGGACGGCCAACGCTAACTATGGCTACACCTTC.

Worth noting for this clone: Other DNA sequences within the sample encode an identical CDR3. This chain links TRBV6-1 with TRBJ1-2; D is undetermined. Trimming took 2 bases from V and 4 from J, leaving 5 bases between them. Per germline, CDR1 MNHNS and CDR2 SASEGT. CDR3 length: 12 amino acids. Written as DNA, the CDR3 is TGTGCCAGCAGTGAACGAGTCTATGGCTACACCTTC. This sequence encodes CASSERVYGYTF.

This clone has more than one count but fewer than ten. The chain couples TRBV19 to TRBJ1-2, with no clear D. This CDR3 spans 15 amino acids. Germline V gene lookup returns CDR1 LNHDA and CDR2 SQIVND (reference sequence). Trimming cost V 6 bases and J 5 bases, with 19 bases left between them. Here the CDR3 DNA reads TGTGCCAGTAGCCCAGCGGCACGGGCCACTTATGGCTACACCTTC. Translated, it gives CASSPAARATYGYTF. The whole variable domain, remainder taken from reference TRBV19 and TRBJ1-2, is DGGITQSPKYLFRKEGQNVTLSCEQNLNHDAMYWYRQDPGQGLRLIYYSQIVNDFQKGDIAEGYSVSREKKESFPLTVTSAQKNPTAFYLCASSPAARATYGYTFGSGTRLTVV.

The J gene is TRBJ2-5, the V gene TRBV28; 11 nucleotides line up with TRBD2. V dropped 6 bases and J dropped 2; count of bases not matched to a gene: 2. Germline CDR1 MDHEN, CDR2 SYDVKM. The CDR3 covers 14 residues. The CDR3 loop reads CASSRTSGQETQYF. DNA of the CDR3: TGTGCCAGCAGCAGGACTAGCGGGCAAGAGACCCAGTACTTC. The full variable domain, its missing parts supplied by reference TRBV28 and TRBJ2-5, is DVKVTQSSRYLVKRTGEKVFLECVQDMDHENMFWYRQDPGLGLRLIYFSYDVKMKEKGDIPEGYSVSREKKERFSLILESASTNQTSMYLCASSRTSGQETQYFGPGTRLLVL.

The chain employs TRBV6-2 or TRBV6-3 and TRBJ2-7; 10 positions agree with TRBD1. The CDR3 loop spans 15 amino acids. Trimming removed 5 bases from V and 2 bases from J; junction bases left unmatched: 6. Germline CDR1 MNHEY, CDR2 SVGEGT. CDR3 in DNA: TGTGCCAGCAGTACCCGGACAGGGGGAACCTACGAGCAGTACTTC. Translated: CASSTRTGGTYEQYF.

The chain carries TRBV6-5 and TRBJ1-2; weak D call: TRBD1 (5 bases). The CDR3 is 14 amino acids. V lost 6 bases and J lost 4, with 15 bases in between. CDR1 is MNHEY, CDR2 SVGAGI, per germline. DNA for the CDR3: TGTGCCAGCAGCCGGAGCCAGGGAACCTATGGCTACACCTTC. Protein product: CASSRSQGTYGYTF.

The genes are TRBV2 and TRBJ1-6, with 11 bases matching TRBD1. J lost 10 bases, V lost 8 bases, and 4 bases had no gene match. Per the germline V gene, CDR1 is SNHLY and CDR2 is FYNNEI. The CDR3 has 13 amino acids. CDR3 DNA: TGTGCCAGCGGGACAGGGGGAAGGTCACCCCTCCACTTT. This sequence encodes CASGTGGRSPLHF.

The V gene is TRBV15, the J gene TRBJ2-5; 12 bases are a match to TRBD1. Germline values: CDR1 LNHNV, CDR2 YYDKDF (reference sequence). This CDR3 is 16 amino acids long. V lost 1 base to trimming and J lost 5 bases; unmatched junction nucleotides: 5. DNA for the CDR3: TGTGCCACCAGCAGAGGGGGACAGGGGGCAGGGGAGACCCAGTACTTC. Its translation is CATSRGGQGAGETQYF.

A remark on this clone: The same CDR3 is also encoded by other DNA sequences in this sample. The chain recombines TRBV4-1 with TRBJ1-5; 9 bases map to TRBD1. From germline, CDR1 is MGHRA and CDR2 YSYEKL. The trim removed 0 bases at V and 1 base at J, leaving 4 bases unmatched. The CDR3 length is 17 residues. Here the CDR3 DNA reads TGCGCCAGCAGCCAAGATCCCGGACAGGGGAGCAATCAGCCCCAGCATTTT. The encoded protein is CASSQDPGQGSNQPQHF.

V usage is TRBV19 and J usage is TRBJ2-1; 9 nucleotides line up with TRBD1. Germline CDR1 reads LNHDA; CDR2 reads SQIVND (reference sequence). Unmatched junction bases numbered 8, after V lost 3 bases and J lost 8 bases. The CDR3 runs 15 residues. The CDR3 sequence is CASSITGTGIHEQFF. In nucleotides, the CDR3 is TGTGCCAGTAGTATCACCGGGACAGGGATCCATGAGCAGTTCTTC.

The CDR3 DNA follows: TGCGCCAGCAGCTTGGGACTAGCGGGATTGGCAGATACGCAGTATTTT. It yields the protein CASSLGLAGLADTQYF. The chain is built from TRBV5-1 and TRBJ2-3, with 11 bases aligning to TRBD2. V lost 0 bases and J lost 4; bases outside the gene matches: 4. This CDR3 is built from 16 residues. The germline V gene encodes CDR1 SGHRS and CDR2 YFSETQ.

This clone was picked up one time. The chain has TRBV6-6 and TRBJ2-7; the match to TRBD2 covers 12 bases. CDR3 length: 15 residues. Trimming removed 6 bases from V and 6 bases from J; junction bases left unmatched: 9. Germline V CDR1 and CDR2: MNHNY, SVGAGI (reference sequence). CDR3 sequence reads: CASRPLLAGGREQYF. The DNA of the CDR3 is TGTGCCAGCAGACCTCTCCTAGCGGGAGGGCGCGAGCAGTACTTC.

The chain couples TRBV11-3 to TRBJ2-4; 9 bases align to TRBD2. There are 17 residues in the CDR3. V shed 0 bases and J 0 bases; nucleotides not matched to a gene: 3. CDR1 SGHNT and CDR2 YENEEA come from the germline V gene. The CDR3 here is CASSLERAGGAKNIQYF. The CDR3, as DNA: TGTGCCAGCAGCTTAGAGAGAGCGGGGGGAGCCAAAAACATTCAGTACTTC. Looking up the rest from reference TRBV11-3 and TRBJ2-4 gives the full variable domain: EAGVVQSPRYKIIEKKQPVAFWCNPISGHNTLYWYLQNLGQGPELLIRYENEEAVDDSQLPKDRFSAERLKGVDSTLKIQPAELGDSAVYLCASSLERAGGAKNIQYFGAGTRLSVL.

V usage is TRBV28 and J usage is TRBJ2-7; 12 bases line up with TRBD1. V lost 4 bases, J lost 3 bases, and 10 bases stayed unmatched. Germline V lookup: CDR1 MDHEN, CDR2 SYDVKM. CDR3 length: 17 residues. This CDR3 is CASSSGTGGKDRYEQYF. The CDR3 bases are TGTGCCAGCAGTTCCGGGACAGGGGGCAAGGATCGCTACGAGCAGTACTTC.

The chain uses TRBV6-2 or TRBV6-3 and TRBJ2-7; weak D call: TRBD1 (6 bases). Germline V gene data show CDR1 as MNHEY and CDR2 as SVGEGT. V dropped 4 bases and J dropped 4 bases, with 17 bases sitting between them. The CDR3 spans 15 residues. CDR3 protein: CASSSSNRAHYEQYF. The CDR3 DNA sequence: TGTGCCAGCAGTTCCTCGAACAGGGCACATTACGAGCAGTACTTC.

The J gene is TRBJ1-5, the V gene TRBV19; 10 bases match TRBD1. V dropped 6 bases and J dropped 4; count of bases not matched to a gene: 9. The CDR3 length is 16 residues. Germline CDR1 is LNHDA and CDR2 is SQIVND (reference sequence). CDR3 region: CASSPWRDRGNQPQHF. The CDR3 DNA sequence: TGTGCCAGTAGCCCTTGGAGGGACAGGGGAAATCAGCCCCAGCATTTT. Based on the CDR3 plus reference TRBV19 and TRBJ1-5, the full variable domain is DGGITQSPKYLFRKEGQNVTLSCEQNLNHDAMYWYRQDPGQGLRLIYYSQIVNDFQKGDIAEGYSVSREKKESFPLTVTSAQKNPTAFYLCASSPWRDRGNQPQHFGDGTRLSIL.

Only one count was recorded for this clone. This chain joins TRBV19 and TRBJ2-7, with 8 bases aligning to TRBD2. V was clipped by 6 bases and J by 3 bases; unmatched bases: 10. The CDR3 loop spans 15 amino acids. CDR1 is LNHDA, CDR2 SQIVND, per germline (reference sequence). The chain's CDR3 is CASSMKAGVGYEQYF. CDR3 nucleotide sequence: TGTGCCAGTAGCATGAAAGCGGGAGTCGGCTACGAGCAGTACTTC.

The chain links TRBV19 to TRBJ2-7, with 13 positions matching TRBD2. The germline gives CDR1 LNHDA, CDR2 SQIVND (reference sequence). Trimming cost V 10 bases and J 5 bases; bases outside gene matches: 8. CDR3 length equals 14 residues. This CDR3 is CATSWTSGSNEQYF. CDR3 DNA: TGTGCCACCTCGTGGACTAGCGGGAGCAACGAGCAGTACTTC.

V is TRBV28 and J is TRBJ1-5, with TRBD1 identical over 11 bases. This CDR3 contains 13 residues. Unmatched junction bases numbered 4, after V lost 4 bases and J lost 11 bases. The V gene's germline CDR1 is MDHEN and CDR2 SYDVKM. The CDR3 loop reads CASSSPGQGAQHF. For the CDR3, the DNA is TGTGCCAGCAGTTCACCGGGACAGGGGGCCCAGCATTTT.